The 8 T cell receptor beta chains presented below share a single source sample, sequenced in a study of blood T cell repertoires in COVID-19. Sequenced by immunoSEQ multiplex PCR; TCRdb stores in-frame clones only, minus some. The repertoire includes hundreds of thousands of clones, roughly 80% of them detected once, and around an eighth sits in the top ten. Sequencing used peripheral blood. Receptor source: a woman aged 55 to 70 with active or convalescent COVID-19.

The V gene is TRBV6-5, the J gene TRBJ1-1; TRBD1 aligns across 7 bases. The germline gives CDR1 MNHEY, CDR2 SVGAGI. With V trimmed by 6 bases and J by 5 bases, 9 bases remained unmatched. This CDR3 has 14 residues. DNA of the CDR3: TGTGCCAGCAGACAGGGGTTCGGTGGGACTGAAGCTTTCTTT. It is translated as CASRQGFGGTEAFF.

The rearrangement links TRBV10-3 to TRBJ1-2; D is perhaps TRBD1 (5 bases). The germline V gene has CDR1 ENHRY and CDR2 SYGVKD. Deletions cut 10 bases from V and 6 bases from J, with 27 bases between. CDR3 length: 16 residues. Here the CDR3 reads CATTGEVYKTGHGYTF. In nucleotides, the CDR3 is TGTGCCACCACGGGGGAAGTTTACAAAACGGGCCATGGCTACACCTTC.

The CDR3 sequence is CAIGAGGGQETQYF. In nucleotides, the CDR3 is TGTGCCATCGGCGCCGGGGGGGGACAAGAGACCCAGTACTTC. This chain uses TRBV10-3 with TRBJ2-5, with 8 bases aligning to TRBD2. CDR1 is ENHRY, CDR2 SYGVKD, per germline. The CDR3 totals 14 residues. V was clipped by 8 bases and J by 2 bases; unmatched bases: 7.

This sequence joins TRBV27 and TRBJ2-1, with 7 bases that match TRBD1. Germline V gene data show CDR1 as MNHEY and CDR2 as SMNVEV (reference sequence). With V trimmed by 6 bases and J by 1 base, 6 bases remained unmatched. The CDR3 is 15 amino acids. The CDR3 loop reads CASRLTGESYNEQFF. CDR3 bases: TGTGCCAGCAGACTTACAGGGGAGTCCTACAATGAGCAGTTCTTC.

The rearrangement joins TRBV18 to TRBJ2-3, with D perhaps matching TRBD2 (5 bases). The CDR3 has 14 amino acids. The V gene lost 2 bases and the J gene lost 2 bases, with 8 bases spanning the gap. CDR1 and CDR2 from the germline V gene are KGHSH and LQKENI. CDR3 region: CASSPKDSTDTQYF. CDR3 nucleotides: TGTGCCAGCTCACCAAAGGACTCCACAGATACGCAGTATTTT.

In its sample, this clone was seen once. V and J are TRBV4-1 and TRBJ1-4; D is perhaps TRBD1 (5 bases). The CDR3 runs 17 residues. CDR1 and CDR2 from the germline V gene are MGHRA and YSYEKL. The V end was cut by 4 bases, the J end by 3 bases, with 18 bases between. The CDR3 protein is CASSLKVTGTSNEKLFF. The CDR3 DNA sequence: TGCGCCAGCAGCCTTAAGGTCACCGGGACTTCTAATGAAAAACTGTTTTTT.

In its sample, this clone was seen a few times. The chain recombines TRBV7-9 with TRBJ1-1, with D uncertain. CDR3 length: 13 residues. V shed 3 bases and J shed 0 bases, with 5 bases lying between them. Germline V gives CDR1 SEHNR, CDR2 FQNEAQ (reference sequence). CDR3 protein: CASSLEVNTEAFF. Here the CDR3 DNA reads TGTGCCAGCAGCTTGGAGGTGAACACTGAAGCTTTCTTT.

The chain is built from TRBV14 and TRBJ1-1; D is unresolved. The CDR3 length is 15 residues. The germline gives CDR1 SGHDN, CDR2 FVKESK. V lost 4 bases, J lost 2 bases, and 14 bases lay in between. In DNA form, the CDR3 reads TGTGCCAGCAGCCCCCTAGGCGGGTCAAACACTGAAGCTTTCTTT. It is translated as CASSPLGGSNTEAFF.